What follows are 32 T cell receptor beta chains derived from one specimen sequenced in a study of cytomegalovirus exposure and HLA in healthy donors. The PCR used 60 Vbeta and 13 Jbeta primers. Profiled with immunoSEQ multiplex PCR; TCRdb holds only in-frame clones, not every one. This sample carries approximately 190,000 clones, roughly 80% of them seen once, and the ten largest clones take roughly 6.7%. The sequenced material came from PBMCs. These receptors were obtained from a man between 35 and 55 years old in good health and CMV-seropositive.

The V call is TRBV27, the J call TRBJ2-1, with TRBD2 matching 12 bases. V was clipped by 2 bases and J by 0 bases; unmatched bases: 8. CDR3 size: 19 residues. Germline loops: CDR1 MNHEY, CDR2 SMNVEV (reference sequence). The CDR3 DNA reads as TGTGCCAGCAGTTTAGACCCTAGCGGGGGGGCCAGCTCCTACAATGAGCAGTTCTTC. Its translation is CASSLDPSGGASSYNEQFF.

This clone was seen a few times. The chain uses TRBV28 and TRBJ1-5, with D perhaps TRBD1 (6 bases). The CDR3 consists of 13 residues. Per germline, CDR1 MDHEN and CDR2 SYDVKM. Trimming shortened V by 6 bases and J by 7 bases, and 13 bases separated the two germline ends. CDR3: CASRANRDQPQHF. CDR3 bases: TGTGCCAGCAGGGCAAACAGGGACCAGCCCCAGCATTTT.

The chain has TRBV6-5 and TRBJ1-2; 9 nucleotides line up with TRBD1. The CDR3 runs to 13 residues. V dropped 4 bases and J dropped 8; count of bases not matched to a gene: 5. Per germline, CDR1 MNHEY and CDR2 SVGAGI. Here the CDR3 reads CASSLSTGGGYTF. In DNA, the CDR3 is TGTGCCAGCAGTTTATCGACAGGGGGAGGCTACACCTTC.

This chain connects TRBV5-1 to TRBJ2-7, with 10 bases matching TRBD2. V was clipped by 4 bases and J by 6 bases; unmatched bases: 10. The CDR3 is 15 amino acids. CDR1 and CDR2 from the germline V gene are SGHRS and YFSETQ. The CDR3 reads CASSALPGLASEQYF. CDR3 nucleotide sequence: TGCGCCAGCAGCGCGCTACCGGGACTAGCGAGCGAGCAGTACTTC. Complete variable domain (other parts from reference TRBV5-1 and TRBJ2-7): KAGVTQTPRYLIKTRGQQVTLSCSPISGHRSVSWYQQTPGQGLQFLFEYFSETQRNKGNFPGRFSGRQFSNSRSEMNVSTLELGDSALYLCASSALPGLASEQYFGPGTRLTVT.

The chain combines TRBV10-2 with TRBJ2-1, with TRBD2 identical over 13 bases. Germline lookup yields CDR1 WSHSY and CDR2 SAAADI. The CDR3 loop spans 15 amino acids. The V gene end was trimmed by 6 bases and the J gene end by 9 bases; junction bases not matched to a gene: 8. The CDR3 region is CASSVTSGGAGEQFF. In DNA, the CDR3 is TGCGCCAGCAGCGTTACTAGCGGGGGGGCCGGTGAGCAGTTCTTC.

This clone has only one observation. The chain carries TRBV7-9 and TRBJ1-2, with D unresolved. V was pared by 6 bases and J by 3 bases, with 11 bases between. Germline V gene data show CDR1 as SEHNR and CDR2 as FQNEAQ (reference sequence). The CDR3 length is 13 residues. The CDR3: CASRREFDYGYTF. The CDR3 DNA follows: TGTGCCAGCAGGCGGGAGTTTGACTATGGCTACACCTTC.

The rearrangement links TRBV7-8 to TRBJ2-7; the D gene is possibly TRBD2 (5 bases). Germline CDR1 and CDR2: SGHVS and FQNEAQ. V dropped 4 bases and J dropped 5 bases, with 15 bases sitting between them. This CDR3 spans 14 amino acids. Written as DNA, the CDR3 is TGTGCCAGCAGCTACTCTAGCCCCCGGGACGAGCAGTACTTC. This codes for CASSYSSPRDEQYF.

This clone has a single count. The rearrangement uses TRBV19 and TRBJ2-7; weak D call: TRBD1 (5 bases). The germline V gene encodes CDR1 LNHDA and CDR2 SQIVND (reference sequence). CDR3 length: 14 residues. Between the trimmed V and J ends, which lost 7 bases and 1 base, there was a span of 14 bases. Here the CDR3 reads CASNTGGLSYEQYF. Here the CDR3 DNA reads TGTGCCAGTAATACAGGCGGTTTGTCCTACGAGCAGTACTTC.

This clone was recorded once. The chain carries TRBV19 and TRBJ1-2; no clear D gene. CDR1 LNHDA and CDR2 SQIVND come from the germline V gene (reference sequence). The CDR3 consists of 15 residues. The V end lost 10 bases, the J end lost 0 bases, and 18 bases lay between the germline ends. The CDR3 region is CATRHGTGTNYGYTF. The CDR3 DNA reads TGTGCCACTAGACATGGTACGGGGACTAACTATGGCTACACCTTC.

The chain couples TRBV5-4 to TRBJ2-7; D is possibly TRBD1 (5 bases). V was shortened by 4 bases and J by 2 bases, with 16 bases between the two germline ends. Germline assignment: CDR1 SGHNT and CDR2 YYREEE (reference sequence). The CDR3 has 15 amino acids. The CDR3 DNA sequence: TGTGCCAGCAGCGTCGGTGGGGCGAAGACCTACGAGCAGTACTTC. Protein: CASSVGGAKTYEQYF.

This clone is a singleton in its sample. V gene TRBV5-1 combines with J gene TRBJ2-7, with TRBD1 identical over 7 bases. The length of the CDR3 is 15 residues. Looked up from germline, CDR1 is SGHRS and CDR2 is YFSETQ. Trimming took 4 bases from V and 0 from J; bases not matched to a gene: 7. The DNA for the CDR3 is TGCGCCAGCAGCCCCCGGGCAGGGGGCTCCTACGAGCAGTACTTC. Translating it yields CASSPRAGGSYEQYF.

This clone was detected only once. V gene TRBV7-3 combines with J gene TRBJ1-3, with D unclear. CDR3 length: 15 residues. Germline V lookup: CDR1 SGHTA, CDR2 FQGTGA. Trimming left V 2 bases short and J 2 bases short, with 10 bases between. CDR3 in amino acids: CASSLEGGTGNTIYF. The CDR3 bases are TGTGCCAGCAGCTTAGAAGGAGGGACTGGAAACACCATATATTTT.

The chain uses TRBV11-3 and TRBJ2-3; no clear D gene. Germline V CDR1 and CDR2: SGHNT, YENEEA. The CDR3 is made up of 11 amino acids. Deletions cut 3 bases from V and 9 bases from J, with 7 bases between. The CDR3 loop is CASSLGRTQYF. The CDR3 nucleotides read TGTGCCAGCAGCTTGGGCAGAACGCAGTATTTT.

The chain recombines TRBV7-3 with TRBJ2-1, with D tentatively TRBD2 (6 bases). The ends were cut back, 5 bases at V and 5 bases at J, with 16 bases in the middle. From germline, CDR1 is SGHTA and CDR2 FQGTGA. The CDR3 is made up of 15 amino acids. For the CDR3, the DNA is TGTGCCAGCAGCCAAATTCCGGGGGAAAACAATGAGCAGTTCTTC. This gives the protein CASSQIPGENNEQFF.

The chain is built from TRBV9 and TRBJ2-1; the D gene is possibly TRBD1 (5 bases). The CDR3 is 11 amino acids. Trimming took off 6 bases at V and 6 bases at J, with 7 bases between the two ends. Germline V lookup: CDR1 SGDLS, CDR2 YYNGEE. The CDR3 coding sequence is TGTGCCAGCACTAGGGGCAATGAGCAGTTCTTC. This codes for CASTRGNEQFF. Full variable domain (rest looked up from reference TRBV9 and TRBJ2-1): DSGVTQTPKHLITATGQRVTLRCSPRSGDLSVYWYQQSLDQGLQFLIQYYNGEERAKGNILERFSAQQFPDLHSELNLSSLELGDSALYFCASTRGNEQFFGPGTRLTVL.

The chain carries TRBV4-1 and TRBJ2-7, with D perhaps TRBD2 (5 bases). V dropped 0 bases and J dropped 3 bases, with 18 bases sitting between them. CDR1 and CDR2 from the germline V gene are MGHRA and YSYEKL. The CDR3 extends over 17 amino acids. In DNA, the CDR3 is TGCGCCAGCAGCCAAGATGTGGAGGTCGGCGGCCGCTACGAGCAGTACTTC. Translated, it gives CASSQDVEVGGRYEQYF.

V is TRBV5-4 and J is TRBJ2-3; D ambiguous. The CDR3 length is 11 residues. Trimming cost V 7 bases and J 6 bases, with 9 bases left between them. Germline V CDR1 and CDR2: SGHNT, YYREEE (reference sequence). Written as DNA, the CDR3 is TGTGCCAGCGATTCCGGGGATACGCAGTATTTT. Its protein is CASDSGDTQYF.

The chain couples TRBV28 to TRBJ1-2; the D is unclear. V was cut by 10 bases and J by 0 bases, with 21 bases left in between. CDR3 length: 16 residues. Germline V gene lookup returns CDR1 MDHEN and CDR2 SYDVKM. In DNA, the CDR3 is TGTGCCACCTACGAAATGGGCTTATTAGCTAACTATGGCTACACCTTC. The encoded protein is CATYEMGLLANYGYTF.

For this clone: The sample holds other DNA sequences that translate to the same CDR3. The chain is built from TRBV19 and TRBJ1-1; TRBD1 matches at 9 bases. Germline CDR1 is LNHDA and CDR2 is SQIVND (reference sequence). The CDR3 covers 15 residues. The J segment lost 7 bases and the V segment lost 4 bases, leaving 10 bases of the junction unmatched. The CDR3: CASSTPDRGSLEAFF. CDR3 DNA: TGTGCCAGTAGTACCCCCGACAGGGGGAGCCTTGAAGCTTTCTTT.

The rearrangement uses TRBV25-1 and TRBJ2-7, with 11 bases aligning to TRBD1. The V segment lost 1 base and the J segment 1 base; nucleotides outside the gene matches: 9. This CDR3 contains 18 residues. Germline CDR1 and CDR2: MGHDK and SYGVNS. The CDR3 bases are TGTGCCAGCAGTGAATTGGGAGGCCGGGACAGGGGGTCCTACGAGCAGTACTTC. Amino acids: CASSELGGRDRGSYEQYF.

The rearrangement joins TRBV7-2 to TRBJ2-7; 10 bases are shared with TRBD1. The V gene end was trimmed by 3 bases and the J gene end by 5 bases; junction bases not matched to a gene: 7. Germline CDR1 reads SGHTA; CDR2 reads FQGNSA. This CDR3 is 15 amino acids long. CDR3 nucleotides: TGTGCCAGCAGCTTCGACAGGGGGCGCCTTGACGAGCAGTACTTC. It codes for CASSFDRGRLDEQYF. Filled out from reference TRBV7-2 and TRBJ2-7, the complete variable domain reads GAGVSQSPSNKVTEKGKDVELRCDPISGHTALYWYRQSLGQGLEFLIYFQGNSAPDKSGLPSDRFSAERTGGSVSTLTIQRTQQEDSAVYLCASSFDRGRLDEQYFGPGTRLTVT.

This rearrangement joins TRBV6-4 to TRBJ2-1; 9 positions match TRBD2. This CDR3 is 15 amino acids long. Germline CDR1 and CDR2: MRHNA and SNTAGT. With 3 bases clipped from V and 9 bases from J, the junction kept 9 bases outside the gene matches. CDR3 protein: CASSESWTSVSEQFF. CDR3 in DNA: TGTGCCAGCAGTGAGAGCTGGACTAGCGTAAGTGAGCAGTTCTTC.

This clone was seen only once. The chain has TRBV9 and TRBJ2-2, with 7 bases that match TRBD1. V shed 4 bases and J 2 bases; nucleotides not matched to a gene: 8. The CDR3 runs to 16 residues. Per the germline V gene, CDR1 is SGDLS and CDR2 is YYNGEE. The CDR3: CASSTVRDSNTGELFF. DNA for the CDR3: TGTGCCAGCAGCACAGTAAGGGACAGTAACACCGGGGAGCTGTTTTTT.

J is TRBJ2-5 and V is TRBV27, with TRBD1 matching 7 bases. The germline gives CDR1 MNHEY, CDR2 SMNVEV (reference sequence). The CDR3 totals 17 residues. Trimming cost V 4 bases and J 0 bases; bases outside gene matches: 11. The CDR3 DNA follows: TGTGCCAGCAGTTACACAACCGTTACAGGGGACCAAGAGACCCAGTACTTC. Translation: CASSYTTVTGDQETQYF.

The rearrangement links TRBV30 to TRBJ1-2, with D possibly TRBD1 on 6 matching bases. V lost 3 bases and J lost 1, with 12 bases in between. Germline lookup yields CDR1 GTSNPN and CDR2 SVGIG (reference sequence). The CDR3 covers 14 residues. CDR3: CAWRGDTNNYGYTF. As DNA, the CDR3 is TGTGCCTGGAGGGGGGACACCAATAACTATGGCTACACCTTC.

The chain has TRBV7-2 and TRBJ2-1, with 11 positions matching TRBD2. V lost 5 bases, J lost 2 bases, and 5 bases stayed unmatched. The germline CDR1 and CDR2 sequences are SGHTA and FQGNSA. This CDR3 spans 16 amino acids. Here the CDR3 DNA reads TGTGCCAGCAGCGTCCGGACTAGCGGGCCCTACAATGAGCAGTTCTTC. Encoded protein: CASSVRTSGPYNEQFF. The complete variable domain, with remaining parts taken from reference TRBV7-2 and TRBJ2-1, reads GAGVSQSPSNKVTEKGKDVELRCDPISGHTALYWYRQSLGQGLEFLIYFQGNSAPDKSGLPSDRFSAERTGGSVSTLTIQRTQQEDSAVYLCASSVRTSGPYNEQFFGPGTRLTVL.

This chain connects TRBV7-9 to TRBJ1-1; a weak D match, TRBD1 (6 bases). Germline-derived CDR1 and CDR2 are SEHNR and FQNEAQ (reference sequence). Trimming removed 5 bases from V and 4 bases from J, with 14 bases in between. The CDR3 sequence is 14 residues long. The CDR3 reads CASSARGGATEAFF. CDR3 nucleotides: TGTGCCAGCAGCGCCCGGGGGGGGGCCACTGAAGCTTTCTTT. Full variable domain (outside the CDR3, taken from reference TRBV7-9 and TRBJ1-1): DTGVSQNPRHKITKRGQNVTFRCDPISEHNRLYWYRQTLGQGPEFLTYFQNEAQLEKSRLLSDRFSAERPKGSFSTLEIQRTEQGDSAMYLCASSARGGATEAFFGQGTRLTVV.

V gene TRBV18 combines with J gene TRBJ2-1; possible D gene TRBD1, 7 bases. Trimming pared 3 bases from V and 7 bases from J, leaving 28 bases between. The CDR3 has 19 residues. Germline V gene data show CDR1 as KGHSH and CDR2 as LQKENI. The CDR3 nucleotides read TGTGCCAGCTCACCCCCGGGGGCTTGGTACAGGGGAAGAGTTAATGAGCAGTTCTTC. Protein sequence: CASSPPGAWYRGRVNEQFF.

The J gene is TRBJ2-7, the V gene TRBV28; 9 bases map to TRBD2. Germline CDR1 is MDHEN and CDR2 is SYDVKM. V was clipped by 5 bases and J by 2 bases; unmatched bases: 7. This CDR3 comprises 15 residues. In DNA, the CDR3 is TGTGCCAGCAGTCGACTTGGCGGGGGGGCCTACGAGCAGTACTTC. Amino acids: CASSRLGGGAYEQYF.

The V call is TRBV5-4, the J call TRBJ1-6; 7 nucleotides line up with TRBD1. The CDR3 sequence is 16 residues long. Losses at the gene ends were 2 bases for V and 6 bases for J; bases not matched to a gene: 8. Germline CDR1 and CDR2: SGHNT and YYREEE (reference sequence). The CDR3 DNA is TGTGCCAGCAGCTTATTACCCGGGACAGCTAATTCACCCCTCCACTTT. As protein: CASSLLPGTANSPLHF. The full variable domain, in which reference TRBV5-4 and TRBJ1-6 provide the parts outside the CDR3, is ETGVTQSPTHLIKTRGQQVTLRCSSQSGHNTVSWYQQALGQGPQFIFQYYREEENGRGNFPPRFSGLQFPNYSSELNVNALELDDSALYLCASSLLPGTANSPLHFGNGTRLTVT.

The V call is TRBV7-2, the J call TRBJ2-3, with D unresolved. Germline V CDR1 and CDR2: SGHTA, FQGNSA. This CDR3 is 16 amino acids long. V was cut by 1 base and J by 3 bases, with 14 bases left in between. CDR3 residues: CASSLGPGLNTDTQYF. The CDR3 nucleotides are TGTGCCAGCAGCTTAGGGCCAGGCCTTAATACAGATACGCAGTATTTT.

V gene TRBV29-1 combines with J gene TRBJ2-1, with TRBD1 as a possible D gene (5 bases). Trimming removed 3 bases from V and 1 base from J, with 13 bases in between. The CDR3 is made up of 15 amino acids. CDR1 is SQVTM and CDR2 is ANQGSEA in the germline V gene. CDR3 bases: TGCAGCGTTGACGACGGAACAGGTTCCTACAATGAGCAGTTCTTC. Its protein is CSVDDGTGSYNEQFF.